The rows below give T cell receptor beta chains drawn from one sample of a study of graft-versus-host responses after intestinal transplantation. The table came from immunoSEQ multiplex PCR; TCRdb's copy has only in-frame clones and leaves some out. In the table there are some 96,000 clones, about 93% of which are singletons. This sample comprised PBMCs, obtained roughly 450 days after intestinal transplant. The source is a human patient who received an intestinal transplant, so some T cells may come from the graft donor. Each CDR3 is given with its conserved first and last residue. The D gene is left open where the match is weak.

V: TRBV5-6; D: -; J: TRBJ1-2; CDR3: CASSSGVGYGYTF; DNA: TGTGCCAGCAGCTCAGGGGTTGGCTATGGCTACACCTTC
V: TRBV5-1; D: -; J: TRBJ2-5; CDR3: CASSLAGLWETQYF; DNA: TGCGCCAGCAGCTTGGCCGGGCTTTGGGAGACCCAGTACTTC
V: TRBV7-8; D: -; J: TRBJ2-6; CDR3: CASRPPGANVLTF; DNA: TGTGCCAGCAGACCCCCTGGGGCCAACGTCCTGACTTTC
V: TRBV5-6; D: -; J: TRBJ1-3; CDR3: CASSAWVSGNTIYF; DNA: TGTGCCAGCAGCGCGTGGGTCTCTGGAAACACCATATATTTT
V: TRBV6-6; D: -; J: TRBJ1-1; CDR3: CASRPISNMNTEAFF; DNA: TGTGCCAGCAGACCCATATCAAACATGAACACTGAAGCTTTCTTT
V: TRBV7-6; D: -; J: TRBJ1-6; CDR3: CASSRALGSPLHF; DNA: TGTGCCAGCAGCCGAGCGTTGGGTTCACCCCTCCACTTT
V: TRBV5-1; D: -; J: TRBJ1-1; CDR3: CASSSDRISTTEAFF; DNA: TGCGCCAGCAGCTCCGACAGGATCTCGACCACTGAAGCTTTCTTT
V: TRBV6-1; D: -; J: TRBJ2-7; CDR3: CASSELVGQGLREQYF; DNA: TGTGCCAGCAGTGAATTGGTTGGCCAGGGGTTACGCGAGCAGTACTTC
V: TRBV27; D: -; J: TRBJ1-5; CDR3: CASSLSGVPPTDTQHF; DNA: TGTGCCAGCAGTTTATCGGGGGTACCGCCCACAGATACGCAGCATTTT
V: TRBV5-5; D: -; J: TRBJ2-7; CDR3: CASSLPAQAPYEQYF; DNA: TGTGCCAGCAGCTTGCCGGCTCAAGCCCCCTACGAGCAGTACTTC
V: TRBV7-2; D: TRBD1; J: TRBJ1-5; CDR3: CASSLGTGKNQPQHF; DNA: TGTGCCAGCAGCTTAGGGACAGGGAAGAATCAGCCCCAGCATTTT
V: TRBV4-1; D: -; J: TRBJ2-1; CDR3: CASSHPKDNEQFF; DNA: TGCGCCAGCAGCCACCCGAAGGACAATGAGCAGTTCTTC
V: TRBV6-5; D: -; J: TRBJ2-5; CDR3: CASSYRTQETQYF; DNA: TGTGCCAGCAGTTACAGGACCCAAGAGACCCAGTACTTC